This T cell receptor (beta chain) was observed in a study of shared clonotypes between healthy human individuals. Study details: A donor's plate count was three for CD4 naive and three for CD4 memory; CD8 naive had two and CD8 memory one. Findings and limits, study-wide: Between several donors, naive CD4 clonotypes were shared at a level of approximately 5%. Naive subsets generally exceeded memory subsets in estimated richness.

Libraries were prepared by immunoSEQ multiplex PCR; TCRdb keeps only in-frame clonotypes and omits some of them. This sample has more than 2 million clones, with roughly 94% found just once. Only CD45RO-negative cells positively selected for CCR7 counted as naive CD8 cells, so terminally differentiated effector memory CD45RA+ cells were excluded. This CDR3 has 14 amino acids. CDR1 and CDR2 (germline): SGHAT, FQNNGV. The V gene end was trimmed by 5 bases and the J gene end by 3 bases; junction bases not matched to a gene: 5. A note on this clone: The antigen is undetermined.

This chain joins TRBV11-2 and TRBJ2-7; TRBD2 matches at 9 bases. The origin of this receptor is a man aged 18 to 35 in good health. The material sequenced was naive CD8+ T cells sorted from blood. CDR3 nucleotide sequence: TGTGCCAGCAGCCCTCCTAGCGGGAACTACGAGCAGTACTTC. Its protein product is CASSPPSGNYEQYF.